The source of this TCR beta chain is a study of neurological immune-mediated disorders. The time point: longitudinal time-point 3. The group of healthy controls was made up of people who were blood bank volunteers in Maryland, USA. 2 million unsorted PBMCs were stored in RNAlater at -80 °C before RNA extraction. The cDNA came from 5'RACE with 10-nucleotide random UMIs. TCRdb reanalysed the 5' RACE reads using MiXCR and keeps one entry per CDR3 protein. The sample holds about 45,000 distinct CDR3 sequences, roughly 12% seen once. This clonotype was counted at least ten times. V gave up 4 bases and J gave up 4 bases; unmatched junction bases: 2. The CDR3 loop spans 15 amino acids. The germline V gene has CDR1 SGHTA and CDR2 FQGNSA.

The rearrangement uses TRBV7-2 and TRBJ2-7, with 15 nucleotides matching TRBD2. The sample comprised PBMCs. The TCR comes from a man in his thirties or forties in good health. The DNA of the CDR3 is TGTGCCAGCAGCTGGGGACTAGCGGGAGGATACGAGCAGTACTTC. Protein product: CASSWGLAGGYEQYF.